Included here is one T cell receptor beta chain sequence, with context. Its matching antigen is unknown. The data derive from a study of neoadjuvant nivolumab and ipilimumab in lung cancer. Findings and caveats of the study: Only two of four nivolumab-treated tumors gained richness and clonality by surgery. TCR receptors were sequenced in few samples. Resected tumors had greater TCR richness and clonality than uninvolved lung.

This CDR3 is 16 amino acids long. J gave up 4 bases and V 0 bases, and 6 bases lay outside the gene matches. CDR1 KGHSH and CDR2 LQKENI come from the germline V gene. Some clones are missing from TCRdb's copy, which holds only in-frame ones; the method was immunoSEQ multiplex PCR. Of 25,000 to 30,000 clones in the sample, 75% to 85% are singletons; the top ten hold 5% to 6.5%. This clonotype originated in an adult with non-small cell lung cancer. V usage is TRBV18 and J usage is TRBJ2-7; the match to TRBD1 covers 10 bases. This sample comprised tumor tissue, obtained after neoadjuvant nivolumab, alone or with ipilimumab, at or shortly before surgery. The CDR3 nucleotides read TGTGCCAGCTCACCACCGGGACAGGGGTTTGGATACGAGCAGTACTTC. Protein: CASSPPGQGFGYEQYF. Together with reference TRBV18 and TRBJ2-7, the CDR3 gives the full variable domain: NAGVMQNPRHLVRRRGQEARLRCSPMKGHSHVYWYRQLPEEGLKFMVYLQKENIIDESGMPKERFSAEFPKEGPSILRIQQVVRGDSAAYFCASSPPGQGFGYEQYFGPGTRLTVT.